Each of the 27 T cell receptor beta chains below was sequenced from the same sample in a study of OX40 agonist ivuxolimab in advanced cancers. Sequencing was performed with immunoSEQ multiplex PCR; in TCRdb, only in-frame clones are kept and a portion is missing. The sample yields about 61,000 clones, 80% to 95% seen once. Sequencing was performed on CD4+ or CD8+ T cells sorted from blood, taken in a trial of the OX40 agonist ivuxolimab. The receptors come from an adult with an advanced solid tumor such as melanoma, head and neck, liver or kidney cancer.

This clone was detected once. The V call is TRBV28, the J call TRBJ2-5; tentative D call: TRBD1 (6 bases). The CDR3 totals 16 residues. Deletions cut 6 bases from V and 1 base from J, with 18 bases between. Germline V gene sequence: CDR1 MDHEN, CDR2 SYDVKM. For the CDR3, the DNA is TGTGCCAGCAGGATCGCAACCGGACAGAGCCAAGAGACCCAGTACTTC. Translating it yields CASRIATGQSQETQYF. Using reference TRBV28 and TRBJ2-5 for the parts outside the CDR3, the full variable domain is DVKVTQSSRYLVKRTGEKVFLECVQDMDHENMFWYRQDPGLGLRLIYFSYDVKMKEKGDIPEGYSVSREKKERFSLILESASTNQTSMYLCASRIATGQSQETQYFGPGTRLLVL.

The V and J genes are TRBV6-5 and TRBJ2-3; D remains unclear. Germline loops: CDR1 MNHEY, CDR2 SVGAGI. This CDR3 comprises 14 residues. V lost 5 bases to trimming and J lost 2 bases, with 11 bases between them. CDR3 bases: TGTGCCAGCAGTGCCTTGAGGATCACAGATACGCAGTATTTT. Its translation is CASSALRITDTQYF.

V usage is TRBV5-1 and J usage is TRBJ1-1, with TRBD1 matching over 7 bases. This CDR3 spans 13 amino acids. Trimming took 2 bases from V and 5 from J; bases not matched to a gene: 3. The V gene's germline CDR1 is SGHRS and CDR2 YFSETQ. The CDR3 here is CASSFQGETEAFF. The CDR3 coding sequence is TGCGCCAGCAGCTTCCAGGGGGAGACTGAAGCTTTCTTT.

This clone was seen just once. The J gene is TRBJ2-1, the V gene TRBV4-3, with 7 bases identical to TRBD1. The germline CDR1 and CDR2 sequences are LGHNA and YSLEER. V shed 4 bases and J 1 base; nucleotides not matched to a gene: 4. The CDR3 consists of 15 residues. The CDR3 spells CASSPQTGSYNEQFF. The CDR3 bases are TGCGCCAGCAGCCCGCAGACAGGGTCCTACAATGAGCAGTTCTTC.

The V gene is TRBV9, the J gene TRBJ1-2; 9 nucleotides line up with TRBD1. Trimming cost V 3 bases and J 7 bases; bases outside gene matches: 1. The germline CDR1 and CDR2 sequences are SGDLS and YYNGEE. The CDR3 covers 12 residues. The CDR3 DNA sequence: TGTGCCAGCAGCGGGGACAGGGCTGGCTACACCTTC. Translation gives CASSGDRAGYTF.

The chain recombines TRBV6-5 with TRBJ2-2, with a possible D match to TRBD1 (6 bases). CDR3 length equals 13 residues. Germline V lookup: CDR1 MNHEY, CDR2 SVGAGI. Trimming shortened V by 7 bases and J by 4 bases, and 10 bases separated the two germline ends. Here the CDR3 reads CASKLQGTGELFF. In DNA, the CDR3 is TGTGCCAGCAAGCTACAGGGCACCGGGGAGCTGTTTTTT.

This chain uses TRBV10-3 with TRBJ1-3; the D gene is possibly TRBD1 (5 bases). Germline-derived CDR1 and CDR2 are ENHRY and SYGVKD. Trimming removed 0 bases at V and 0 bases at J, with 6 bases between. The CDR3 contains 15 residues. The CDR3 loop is CAISESTVSGNTIYF. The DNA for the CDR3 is TGTGCCATCAGTGAGTCGACAGTCTCTGGAAACACCATATATTTT.

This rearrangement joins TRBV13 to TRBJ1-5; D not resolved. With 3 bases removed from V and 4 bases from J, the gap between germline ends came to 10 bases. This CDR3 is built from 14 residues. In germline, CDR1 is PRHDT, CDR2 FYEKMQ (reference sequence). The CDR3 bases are TGTGCCAGCAGCTTTGGCGGATCGAATCAGCCCCAGCATTTT. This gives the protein CASSFGGSNQPQHF.

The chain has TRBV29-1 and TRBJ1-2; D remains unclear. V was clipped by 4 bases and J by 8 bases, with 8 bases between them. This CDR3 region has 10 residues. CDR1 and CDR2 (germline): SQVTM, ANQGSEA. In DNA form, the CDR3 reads TGCAGCGTTGTGGAGCGGGGCTACACCTTC. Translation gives CSVVERGYTF.

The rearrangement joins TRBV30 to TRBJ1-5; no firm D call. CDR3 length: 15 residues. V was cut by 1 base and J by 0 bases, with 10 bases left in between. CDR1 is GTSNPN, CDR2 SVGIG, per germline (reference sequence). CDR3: CAWSGGTYSNQPQHF. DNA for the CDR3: TGTGCCTGGAGTGGAGGAACCTATAGCAATCAGCCCCAGCATTTT.

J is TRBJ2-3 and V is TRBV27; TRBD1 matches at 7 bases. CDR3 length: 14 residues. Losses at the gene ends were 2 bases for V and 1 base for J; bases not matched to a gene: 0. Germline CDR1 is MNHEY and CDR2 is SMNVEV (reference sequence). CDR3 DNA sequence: TGTGCCAGCAGTTTAGACAGGGGCACAGATACGCAGTATTTT. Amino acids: CASSLDRGTDTQYF.

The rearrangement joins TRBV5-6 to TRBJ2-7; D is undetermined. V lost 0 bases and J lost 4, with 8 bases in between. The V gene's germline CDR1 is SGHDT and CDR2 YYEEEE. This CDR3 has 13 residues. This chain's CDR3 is CASSLAMGYEQYF. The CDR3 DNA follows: TGTGCCAGCAGCTTGGCTATGGGGTACGAGCAGTACTTC.

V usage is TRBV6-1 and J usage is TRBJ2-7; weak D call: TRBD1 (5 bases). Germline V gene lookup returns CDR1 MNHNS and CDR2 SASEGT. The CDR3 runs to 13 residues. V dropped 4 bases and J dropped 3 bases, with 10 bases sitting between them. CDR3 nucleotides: TGTGCCAGCAGTGCGACAGCAATCTACGAGCAGTACGTC. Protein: CASSATAIYEQYV.

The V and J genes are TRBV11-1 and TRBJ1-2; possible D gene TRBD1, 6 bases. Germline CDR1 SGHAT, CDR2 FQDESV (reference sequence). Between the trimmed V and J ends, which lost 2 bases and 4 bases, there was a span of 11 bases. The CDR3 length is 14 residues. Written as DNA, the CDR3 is TGTGCCAGCAGCTTATTTCAGGGGAGCTATGGCTACACCTTC. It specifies CASSLFQGSYGYTF.

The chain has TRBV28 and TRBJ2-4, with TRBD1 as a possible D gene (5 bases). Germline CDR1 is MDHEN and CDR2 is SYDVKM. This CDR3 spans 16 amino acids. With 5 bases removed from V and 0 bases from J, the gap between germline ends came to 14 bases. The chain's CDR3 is CASSGAFSLAKNIQYF. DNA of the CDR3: TGTGCCAGCAGTGGGGCCTTTTCTCTAGCCAAAAACATTCAGTACTTC.

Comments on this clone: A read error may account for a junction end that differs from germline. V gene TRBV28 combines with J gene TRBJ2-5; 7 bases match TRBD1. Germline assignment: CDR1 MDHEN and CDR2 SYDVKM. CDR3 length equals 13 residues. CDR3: CANSRGGVETQYF. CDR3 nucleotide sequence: TGTGCCAACAGTAGAGGGGGCGTCGAGACCCAGTACTTC.

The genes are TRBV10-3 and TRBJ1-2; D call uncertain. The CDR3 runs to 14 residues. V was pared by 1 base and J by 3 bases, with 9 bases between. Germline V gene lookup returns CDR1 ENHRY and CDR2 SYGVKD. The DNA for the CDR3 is TGTGCCATCAGTGAGTATAGAGGCGACTATGGCTACACCTTC. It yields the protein CAISEYRGDYGYTF.

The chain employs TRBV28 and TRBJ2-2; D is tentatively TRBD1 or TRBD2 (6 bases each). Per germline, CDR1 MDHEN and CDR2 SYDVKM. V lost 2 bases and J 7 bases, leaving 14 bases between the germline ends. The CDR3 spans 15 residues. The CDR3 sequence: CASSLRGRGGGELFF. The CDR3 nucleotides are TGTGCCAGCAGTTTACGTGGCAGGGGAGGCGGGGAGCTGTTTTTT.

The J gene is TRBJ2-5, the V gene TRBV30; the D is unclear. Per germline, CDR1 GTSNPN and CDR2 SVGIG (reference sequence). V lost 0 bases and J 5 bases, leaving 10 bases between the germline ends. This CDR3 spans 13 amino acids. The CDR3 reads CAWSVAEWETQYF. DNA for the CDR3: TGTGCCTGGAGTGTCGCCGAATGGGAGACCCAGTACTTC.

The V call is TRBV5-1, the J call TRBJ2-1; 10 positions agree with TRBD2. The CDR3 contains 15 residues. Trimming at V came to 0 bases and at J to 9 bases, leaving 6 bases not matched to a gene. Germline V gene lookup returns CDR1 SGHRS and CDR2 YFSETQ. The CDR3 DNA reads TGCGCCAGCAGCTTGGCAGCGGGGGGGCCGATTGAGCAGTTCTTC. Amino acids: CASSLAAGGPIEQFF.

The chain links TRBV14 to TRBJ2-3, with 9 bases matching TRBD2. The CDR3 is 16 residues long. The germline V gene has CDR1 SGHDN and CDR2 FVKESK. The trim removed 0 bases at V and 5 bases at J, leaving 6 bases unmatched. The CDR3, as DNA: TGTGCCAGCAGCCAAGAGCTGGGACTAGCTTTAGATACGCAGTATTTT. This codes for CASSQELGLALDTQYF.

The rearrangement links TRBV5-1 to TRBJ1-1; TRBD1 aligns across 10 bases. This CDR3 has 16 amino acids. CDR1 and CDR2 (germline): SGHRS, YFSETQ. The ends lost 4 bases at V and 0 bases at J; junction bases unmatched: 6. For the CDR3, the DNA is TGCGCCAGCAGCACCCGGACAGGGGGGATGAACACTGAAGCTTTCTTT. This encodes CASSTRTGGMNTEAFF.

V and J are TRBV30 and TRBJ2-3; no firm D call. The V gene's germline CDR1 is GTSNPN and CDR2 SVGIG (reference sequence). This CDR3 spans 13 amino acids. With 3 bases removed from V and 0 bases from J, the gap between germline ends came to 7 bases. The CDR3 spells CAWSSTSTDTQYF. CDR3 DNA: TGTGCCTGGAGCTCCACTAGCACAGATACGCAGTATTTT.

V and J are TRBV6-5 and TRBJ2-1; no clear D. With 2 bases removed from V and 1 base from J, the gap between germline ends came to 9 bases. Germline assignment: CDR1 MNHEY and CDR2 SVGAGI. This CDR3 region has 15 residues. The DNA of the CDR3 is TGTGCCAGCAGTTACCGGCTCGAGTCCTACAATGAGCAGTTCTTC. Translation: CASSYRLESYNEQFF.

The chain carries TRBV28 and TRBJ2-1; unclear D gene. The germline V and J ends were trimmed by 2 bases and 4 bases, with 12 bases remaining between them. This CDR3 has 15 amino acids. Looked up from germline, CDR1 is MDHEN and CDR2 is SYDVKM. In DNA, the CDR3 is TGTGCCAGCAGTTTACCCCCGGACGGTTACAATGAGCAGTTCTTC. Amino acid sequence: CASSLPPDGYNEQFF.

This CDR3 is CASSYGGGPGETQYF. CDR3 nucleotides: TGTGCCAGCAGTTACGGGGGAGGGCCGGGAGAGACCCAGTACTTC. The rearrangement links TRBV6-5 to TRBJ2-5; 7 bases are a match to TRBD2. The germline CDR1 and CDR2 sequences are MNHEY and SVGAGI. The CDR3 length is 15 residues. The trim removed 2 bases at V and 4 bases at J, leaving 7 bases unmatched.

The CDR3 DNA is TGTGCCAGCAGTTCCCGAGGGACACGCCAAGGGCACTATGGCTACACCTTC. This codes for CASSSRGTRQGHYGYTF. The genes are TRBV28 and TRBJ1-2; D perhaps matches TRBD1 (6 bases). The V gene lost 4 bases and the J gene lost 3 bases, with 21 bases spanning the gap. Germline V gene data show CDR1 as MDHEN and CDR2 as SYDVKM. This CDR3 has 17 residues.